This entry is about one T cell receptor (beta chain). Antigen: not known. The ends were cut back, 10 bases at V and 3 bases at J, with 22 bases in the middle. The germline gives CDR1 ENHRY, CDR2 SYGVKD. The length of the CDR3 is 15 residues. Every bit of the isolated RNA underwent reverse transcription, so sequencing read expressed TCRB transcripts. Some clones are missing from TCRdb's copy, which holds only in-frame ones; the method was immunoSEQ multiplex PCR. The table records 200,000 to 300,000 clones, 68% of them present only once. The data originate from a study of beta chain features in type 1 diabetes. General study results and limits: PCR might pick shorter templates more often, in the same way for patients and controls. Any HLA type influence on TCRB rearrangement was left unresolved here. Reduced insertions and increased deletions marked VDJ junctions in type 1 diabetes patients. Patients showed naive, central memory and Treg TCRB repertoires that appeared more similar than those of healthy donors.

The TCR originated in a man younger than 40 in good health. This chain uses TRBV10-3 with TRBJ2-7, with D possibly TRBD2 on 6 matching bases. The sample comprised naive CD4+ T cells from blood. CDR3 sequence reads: CAKQEDTGDDYEQYF. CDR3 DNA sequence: TGTGCCAAGCAGGAGGATACGGGAGATGACTACGAGCAGTACTTC.